The text below deals with one TCR beta chain. Treatment here: randomized to nivolumab then ipilimumab (arm A) or the reverse (arm B). DNA-damaging chemotherapy had not been given to any patient beforehand. The data belong to a study of sequential checkpoint blockade in melanoma. Study in general: Randomization was 1:1 between first-line nivolumab→ipilimumab and ipilimumab→nivolumab. Each arm's sequence ended with maintenance nivolumab.

TCRdb's copy holds only in-frame clones and misses some; the assay was immunoSEQ multiplex PCR. Of roughly 16,000 clones in the sample, 80% were seen once. The CDR3 runs to 14 residues. The trim removed 4 bases at V and 4 bases at J, leaving 0 bases unmatched. In germline, CDR1 is SEHNR, CDR2 FQNEAQ (reference sequence). Source: CD8+ T cells sorted from blood (inferred from file names), taken from a patient given nivolumab and ipilimumab in sequence. This chain uses TRBV7-9 with TRBJ2-7; TRBD2 aligns across 14 bases. The source is a human donor with melanoma. For the CDR3, the DNA is TGTGCCAGCAGCTGGACTAGCGGGAGGTACGAGCAGTACTTC. Its translation is CASSWTSGRYEQYF.